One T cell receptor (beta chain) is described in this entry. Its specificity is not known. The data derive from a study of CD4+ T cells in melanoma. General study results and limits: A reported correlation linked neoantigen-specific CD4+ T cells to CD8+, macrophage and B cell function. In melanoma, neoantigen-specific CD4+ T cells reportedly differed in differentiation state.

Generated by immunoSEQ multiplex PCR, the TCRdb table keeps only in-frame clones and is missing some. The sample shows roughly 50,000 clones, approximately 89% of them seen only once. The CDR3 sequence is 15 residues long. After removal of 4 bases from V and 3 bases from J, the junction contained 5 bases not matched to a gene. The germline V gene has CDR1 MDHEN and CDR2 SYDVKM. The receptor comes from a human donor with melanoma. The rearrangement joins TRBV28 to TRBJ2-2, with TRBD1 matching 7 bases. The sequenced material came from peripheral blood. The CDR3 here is CASSSGTVDTGELFF. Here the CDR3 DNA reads TGTGCCAGCAGTTCCGGGACAGTGGACACCGGGGAGCTGTTTTTT.